The 4 T cell receptor beta chains in this list originate from one sample, sequenced in a study of blood T cell repertoires in COVID-19. Clones were sequenced by immunoSEQ multiplex PCR, and TCRdb holds only the in-frame ones, with some missing. The sample yields tens of thousands of clones, roughly two thirds seen once. Sequencing used PBMCs or T cells enriched from blood (not recorded which). Receptor source: a woman aged 60-70 years who had been exposed to COVID-19.

The V and J genes are TRBV5-1 and TRBJ1-1; D unresolved. Per the germline V gene, CDR1 is SGHRS and CDR2 is YFSETQ. This CDR3 contains 16 residues. The V end lost 2 bases, the J end lost 2 bases, and 16 bases lay between the germline ends. Here the CDR3 DNA reads TGCGCCAGCAGCTTAACCCCCGGGTTCGGAAACACTGAAGCTTTCTTT. Protein: CASSLTPGFGNTEAFF.

V usage is TRBV18 and J usage is TRBJ1-2; 8 nucleotides line up with TRBD1. V shed 6 bases, J shed 6 bases, and the junction held 3 bases outside the gene matches. The CDR3 covers 12 residues. The germline CDR1 and CDR2 sequences are KGHSH and LQKENI. The CDR3 spells CASSPGQDGYTF. CDR3 nucleotides: TGTGCCAGCTCGCCGGGACAGGATGGCTACACCTTC.

This clone was recorded a few times. This rearrangement joins TRBV7-2 to TRBJ2-7; no reliable D call. Germline values: CDR1 SGHTA, CDR2 FQGNSA. The CDR3 extends over 11 amino acids. V lost 5 bases, J lost 3 bases, and 5 bases lay in between. Written as DNA, the CDR3 is TGTGCCAGCAGCGCGGACTACGAGCAGTACTTC. It encodes CASSADYEQYF.

The chain combines TRBV6-2 or TRBV6-3 with TRBJ1-6; 7 bases line up with TRBD1. Trimming cost V 5 bases and J 10 bases; bases outside gene matches: 8. This CDR3 is 14 amino acids long. Germline assignment: CDR1 MNHEY and CDR2 SVGEGT. The chain's CDR3 is CASSPRQGKSPLHF. The CDR3, as DNA: TGTGCCAGCAGTCCACGACAGGGAAAATCACCCCTCCACTTT.